Shown below are 7 T cell receptor beta chains from a single sample sequenced in a study of human T cells and chemical hapten exposure. Time point: pre-sensitization, week 0. The treatment denotes: therapeutic diphenylcyclopropenone sensitization with weekly scalp DPC. TCRdb reanalysed the RACE reads using MiXCR and keeps one entry per CDR3 protein. The sample records 50,000 to 70,000 distinct CDR3 sequences, more than 9% being singletons. The input for sequencing was whole blood, taken in connection with sensitization to the hapten diphenylcyclopropenone (DPC). The source of these receptors is a man in his forties with alopecia areata. Some clones in this sample may be carry-over from other donors' samples.

The chain is built from TRBV2 and TRBJ1-1, with D hard to call. CDR1 is SNHLY and CDR2 is FYNNEI in the germline V gene. The CDR3 contains 12 residues. The CDR3 coding sequence is TGTGGAGGCGGCAGTGTGAACACTGAAGCTTTCTTT. It specifies CGGGSVNTEAFF.

This clonotype has ten or more counts. The V gene is TRBV28, the J gene TRBJ2-7; the match to TRBD2 covers 14 bases. The CDR3 runs 16 residues. In germline, CDR1 is MDHEN, CDR2 SYDVKM. Losses at the gene ends were 8 bases for V and 5 bases for J; bases not matched to a gene: 11. The CDR3 loop reads CASLRLPGLAGDEQYF. The CDR3 DNA sequence: TGTGCCAGCCTACGACTGCCGGGACTAGCGGGAGACGAGCAGTACTTC.

This clonotype was seen a few times. The chain recombines TRBV20-1 with TRBJ1-5, with 10 bases fitting TRBD1. The germline CDR1 and CDR2 sequences are DFQATT and SNEGSKA (reference sequence). Losses at the gene ends were 1 base for V and 5 bases for J; bases not matched to a gene: 5. The CDR3 covers 15 residues. The CDR3 nucleotides are TGCAGTGCTAGAGTTGTTGGGACAGGGGATCAGCCCCAGCATTTT. Translating it yields CSARVVGTGDQPQHF.

In its sample, this clonotype was seen many times. This chain links TRBV6-2 or TRBV6-3 with TRBJ1-5, with no clear D. There are 13 residues in the CDR3. Germline CDR1 is MNHEY and CDR2 is SVGEGT. V lost 2 bases and J lost 4, with 6 bases in between. CDR3 nucleotide sequence: TGTGCCAGCAGTTACATGGGGAATCAGCCCCAGCATTTT. It translates to CASSYMGNQPQHF.

V gene TRBV6-2 or TRBV6-3 combines with J gene TRBJ2-7; 7 nucleotides agree with TRBD1. V shed 6 bases and J 3 bases; nucleotides not matched to a gene: 11. The germline CDR1 and CDR2 sequences are MNHEY and SVGEGT. This CDR3 has 15 residues. CDR3 nucleotides: TGTGCCAGCAGACGCGCCGGGACAGTCCACTACGAGCAGTACTTC. Translated, it gives CASRRAGTVHYEQYF.

This clonotype has a count of ten or more. V and J are TRBV20-1 and TRBJ2-7, with D possibly TRBD2 on 6 matching bases. The CDR3 is 13 amino acids. Germline V gene data show CDR1 as DFQATT and CDR2 as SNEGSKA (reference sequence). V lost 0 bases to trimming and J lost 13 bases, with 19 bases between them. The CDR3 reads CSARDGNSGDFYF. CDR3 nucleotide sequence: TGCAGTGCTAGAGACGGCAATAGCGGAGATTTTTACTTC.

The V and J genes are TRBV10-3 and TRBJ2-3; D might be TRBD2 (6 bases). V was clipped by 10 bases and J by 2 bases, with 10 bases between them. There are 12 residues in the CDR3. Germline values: CDR1 ENHRY, CDR2 SYGVKD. This CDR3 is CASGTYTDTQYF. The CDR3 coding sequence is TGTGCCAGCGGGACTTACACAGATACGCAGTATTTT.